The present TCR beta chain was sequenced within a study of shared clonotypes between healthy human individuals. The V and J ends lost 0 bases and 9 bases respectively, with 13 bases between them. In germline, CDR1 is SGHTS, CDR2 YDEGEE. CDR3 length equals 13 residues. Sorted-subset replicate PCR reactions contained roughly 200 ng DNA, corresponding to about 30,000 T cell genomes. The data were produced by immunoSEQ multiplex PCR, yet TCRdb's version contains in-frame clones alone and is incomplete. This sample has roughly 2.2 million clones, with around 90% found just once. The chain couples TRBV5-8 to TRBJ2-7, with D unclear. The clonotype was recovered from a young man in good health. Some clones in this sample may be carry-over from other donors' samples. The specimen sequenced was naive CD4+ T cells from PBMCs. Noted subset: CD45RA+ positively selected. CDR3 in amino acids: CASSLVQSLGQYF. In DNA, the CDR3 is TGTGCCAGCAGCTTGGTGCAGTCCCTAGGGCAGTACTTC.